The clone carrying this TCR beta chain appeared a single time. Possible read error: a much larger clone is one base away. The record originates from a study of tumor-infiltrating lymphocytes in primary liver carcinoma. The V end was cut by 7 bases, the J end by 1 base, with 13 bases between. Germline loops: CDR1 ENHRY, CDR2 SYGVKD. The length of the CDR3 is 14 residues. Unsorted whole blood yielded blood RNA, and germline DNA was extracted as well. Production of TCR beta cDNA used 500 ng total RNA together with a constant-region primer. The TCR beta library was amplified through three nested multiplex PCR rounds in a modified ARM-PCR procedure. TRBV1-TRBV30 forward primers paired with a C-beta reverse primer drove the first two PCR rounds, roughly 10 cycles each. In TCRdb, the multiplex PCR reads were re-called with MiXCR into one record per CDR3 protein. The sample has 330,000 or so distinct CDR3 sequences; almost 65% are singletons.

The chain has TRBV10-3 and TRBJ2-5; tentatively, D is TRBD1 or TRBD2 (5 bases each). The source material was peripheral blood. The TCR comes from a man between 40 and 49 years old with primary liver carcinoma and hepatitis B virus infection. The CDR3 coding sequence is TGTGCCATCACAACGCCGGGACGCCAAGAGACCCAGTACTTC. Its translation is CAITTPGRQETQYF.